These 19 T cell receptor beta chains were all obtained from the same sample, sequenced in a study of T cells in Graves' hyperthyroidism and ophthalmopathy. Amplification targeted TCR beta CDR3 regions from RNA transcripts. HTBI primers were used for first-round RT-PCR of the TCR CDR3. A single record per CDR3 protein comes from TCRdb applying MiXCR to the multiplex PCR reads. The table lists some 360,000 distinct CDR3 sequences, more than 11% of them singletons. Sequenced: blood. The receptors stem from a woman aged 55 to 70 with Graves' hyperthyroidism.

In this sample, this clonotype turned up a few times. The CDR3: CSARDLGGVRNSPLHF. CDR3 sequence (DNA): TGCAGTGCTAGAGATTTAGGAGGGGTTAGAAATTCACCCCTCCACTTT. The rearrangement joins TRBV20-1 to TRBJ1-6, with D maybe TRBD1 (5 bases). This CDR3 contains 16 residues. The V end lost 0 bases, the J end lost 7 bases, and 16 bases lay between the germline ends. Germline CDR1 and CDR2: DFQATT and SNEGSKA (reference sequence).

The chain combines TRBV5-1 with TRBJ1-4, with unresolved D. Germline loops: CDR1 SGHRS, CDR2 YFSETQ. V was trimmed by 0 bases and J by 8 bases, leaving 11 bases between them. There are 14 residues in the CDR3. The CDR3 DNA follows: TGCGCCAGCAGCTTGGTGTCAGGAGACGAAAAACTGTTTTTT. Residues: CASSLVSGDEKLFF. Full variable domain (outside the CDR3, taken from reference TRBV5-1 and TRBJ1-4): KAGVTQTPRYLIKTRGQQVTLSCSPISGHRSVSWYQQTPGQGLQFLFEYFSETQRNKGNFPGRFSGRQFSNSRSEMNVSTLELGDSALYLCASSLVSGDEKLFFGSGTQLSVL.

This clonotype was counted many times. The J gene is TRBJ2-5, the V gene TRBV7-8; 8 bases agree with TRBD1. The germline gives CDR1 SGHVS, CDR2 FQNEAQ. Trimming removed 1 base from V and 5 bases from J; junction bases left unmatched: 6. The CDR3 spans 15 residues. CDR3 protein: CASSLEDRVAETQYF. The CDR3, as DNA: TGTGCCAGCAGCTTAGAGGACAGGGTGGCGGAGACCCAGTACTTC.

V and J are TRBV6-9 and TRBJ1-2; tentative D call: TRBD1 (6 bases). Germline V lookup: CDR1 MNHGY, CDR2 SVAAGI. The CDR3 covers 15 residues. The V gene lost 3 bases and the J gene lost 3 bases, with 14 bases spanning the gap. The CDR3 loop reads CASSYRGTGDYGYTF. CDR3 nucleotide sequence: TGTGCCAGCAGTTACAGGGGAACAGGAGACTATGGCTACACCTTC.

This clonotype was seen more than once but under ten times. The chain joins TRBV6-1 to TRBJ2-4; 7 nucleotides align to TRBD2. The germline gives CDR1 MNHNS, CDR2 SASEGT. The CDR3 has 15 amino acids. V was pared by 4 bases and J by 5 bases, with 8 bases of the junction left unmatched. The CDR3 nucleotides read TGTGCCAGCAGTGGCGGCGGGAGCGGACAAAACATTCAGTACTTC. This translates into CASSGGGSGQNIQYF.

This clonotype was picked up many times. This chain joins TRBV30 and TRBJ1-5, with TRBD1 as a possible D gene (5 bases). The ends were cut back, 1 base at V and 1 base at J, with 11 bases in the middle. CDR1 is GTSNPN, CDR2 SVGIG, per germline (reference sequence). The CDR3 runs 15 residues. The CDR3 protein is CAWSGGGGSNQPQHF. CDR3 DNA sequence: TGTGCCTGGAGTGGGGGGGGAGGGAGCAATCAGCCCCAGCATTTT.

The chain is built from TRBV29-1 and TRBJ1-1; D unclear. Trimming left V 4 bases short and J 3 bases short, with 12 bases between. Germline V gene sequence: CDR1 SQVTM, CDR2 ANQGSEA. The CDR3 extends over 13 amino acids. The CDR3 is CSVVPYTDTEAFF. The CDR3 DNA reads TGCAGCGTTGTGCCCTATACCGACACTGAAGCTTTCTTT.

This clonotype was detected many times. This rearrangement joins TRBV7-2 to TRBJ1-2; 7 positions match TRBD1. J lost 3 bases, V lost 6 bases, and 10 bases had no gene match. Germline CDR1 and CDR2: SGHTA and FQGNSA. The CDR3 contains 15 residues. CDR3 coding DNA: TGTGCCAGCAGTCTAAGGGACAGTATCCACTATGGCTACACCTTC. It specifies CASSLRDSIHYGYTF.

CDR3 region: CASSQDSSDTQYF. The CDR3 DNA follows: TGTGCCAGCAGCCAGGACAGTTCAGATACGCAGTATTTT. The rearrangement links TRBV5-4 to TRBJ2-3, with D perhaps TRBD1 (6 bases). The CDR3 is made up of 13 amino acids. The V and J ends lost 4 bases and 4 bases respectively, with 10 bases between them. Per the germline V gene, CDR1 is SGHNT and CDR2 is YYREEE (reference sequence). Full variable domain (outside the CDR3, taken from reference TRBV5-4 and TRBJ2-3): ETGVTQSPTHLIKTRGQQVTLRCSSQSGHNTVSWYQQALGQGPQFIFQYYREEENGRGNFPPRFSGLQFPNYSSELNVNALELDDSALYLCASSQDSSDTQYFGPGTRLTVL.

A few counts support this clonotype. The rearrangement links TRBV19 to TRBJ2-5; TRBD1 aligns across 11 bases. V shed 7 bases, J shed 4 bases, and the junction held 2 bases outside the gene matches. CDR3 length: 13 residues. The V gene's germline CDR1 is LNHDA and CDR2 SQIVND (reference sequence). The CDR3 bases are TGTGCCAGTACCGGGACAGGGGGAGAGACCCAGTACTTC. As protein: CASTGTGGETQYF. The full variable domain, with the rest looked up from reference TRBV19 and TRBJ2-5, is DGGITQSPKYLFRKEGQNVTLSCEQNLNHDAMYWYRQDPGQGLRLIYYSQIVNDFQKGDIAEGYSVSREKKESFPLTVTSAQKNPTAFYLCASTGTGGETQYFGPGTRLLVL.

This clonotype turned up a few times. A much more abundant neighbour one base away suggests this may be a read error. V and J are TRBV3-1 and TRBJ1-2; perhaps TRBD1 as D (5 bases). From germline, CDR1 is LGHDT and CDR2 YNNKEL (reference sequence). This CDR3 is 14 amino acids long. V was trimmed by 0 bases and J by 2 bases, leaving 7 bases between them. The CDR3: CASSQDPGNYGYTF. CDR3 bases: TGTGCCAGCAGCCAAGATCCAGGGAACTATGGCTACACCTTC.

This rearrangement joins TRBV7-3 to TRBJ2-1; 10 bases map to TRBD2. Germline CDR1 reads SGHTA; CDR2 reads FQGTGA. The V and J ends lost 5 bases and 7 bases, in that order; junction bases with no gene match: 8. The CDR3 spans 15 residues. The CDR3 loop reads CASSPLAGVANEQFF. CDR3 nucleotide sequence: TGTGCCAGCAGCCCCCTAGCGGGAGTAGCAAATGAGCAGTTCTTC. The complete variable domain, with remaining parts taken from reference TRBV7-3 and TRBJ2-1, reads GAGVSQTPSNKVTEKGKYVELRCDPISGHTALYWYRQSLGQGPEFLIYFQGTGAADDSGLPNDRFFAVRPEGSVSTLKIQRTERGDSAVYLCASSPLAGVANEQFFGPGTRLTVL.

This clonotype was observed a few times. Mismatch with germline at one junction end may stem from a read error. The rearrangement uses TRBV7-8 and TRBJ2-5; TRBD2 agrees at 10 bases. Germline CDR1 SGHVS, CDR2 FQNEAQ. The CDR3 covers 18 residues. The chain's CDR3 is CASSPRRGLARDQGTQYF. The CDR3 nucleotides are TGTGCCAGCAGCCCCCGGAGGGGACTAGCGCGTGACCAAGGGACCCAGTACTTC.

This sequence joins TRBV4-1 and TRBJ2-2, with D possibly being TRBD1 (6 bases). CDR1 is MGHRA and CDR2 is YSYEKL in the germline V gene. This CDR3 has 15 amino acids. The V gene lost 0 bases and the J gene lost 5 bases, with 10 bases spanning the gap. The CDR3 region has the DNA TGCGCCAGCAGCCAAGATATAGGGACAACCGGGGAGCTGTTTTTT. As protein: CASSQDIGTTGELFF.

Comment on this clonotype: A junction boundary mismatches the germline segment, possibly from a read error. The J gene is TRBJ2-2, the V gene TRBV19, with D unresolved. This CDR3 comprises 14 residues. Per germline, CDR1 LNHDA and CDR2 SQIVND (reference sequence). The CDR3 sequence: CASSLGSRTVELFF. CDR3 DNA sequence: TGTGCCAGTAGTCTAGGCTCTAGAACCGTGGAGCTGTTTTTT.

This clonotype was seen only a few times. The rearrangement joins TRBV4-1 to TRBJ2-5; 9 nucleotides match TRBD1. V was pared by 3 bases and J by 4 bases, with 6 bases of the junction left unmatched. CDR3 length: 15 amino acids. Germline lookup yields CDR1 MGHRA and CDR2 YSYEKL. Here the CDR3 reads CASSQQQGARETQYF. CDR3 nucleotide sequence: TGCGCCAGCAGCCAGCAACAGGGGGCGCGAGAGACCCAGTACTTC.

Many counts were recorded for this clonotype. This sequence joins TRBV3-1 and TRBJ1-1; D unresolved. Germline lookup yields CDR1 LGHDT and CDR2 YNNKEL (reference sequence). The CDR3 is 14 amino acids. Trimming removed 4 bases from V and 1 base from J, with 10 bases in between. In DNA form, the CDR3 reads TGTGCCAGCAGCCCCTCGGAGGGGAACACTGAAGCTTTCTTT. Its translation: CASSPSEGNTEAFF.

This clonotype showed up many times. This chain links TRBV27 with TRBJ1-4; tentative D call: TRBD1 (6 bases). This CDR3 contains 16 residues. The V end lost 7 bases, the J end lost 0 bases, and 15 bases lay between the germline ends. The V gene's germline CDR1 is MNHEY and CDR2 SMNVEV (reference sequence). DNA of the CDR3: TGTGCCAGCATTTTCCCCGGACAGTCAACTAATGAAAAACTGTTTTTT. It is translated as CASIFPGQSTNEKLFF.

This clonotype appeared many times. V gene TRBV18 combines with J gene TRBJ1-6; D call uncertain. The V gene's germline CDR1 is KGHSH and CDR2 LQKENI. V lost 2 bases and J 1 base, leaving 6 bases between the germline ends. The CDR3 spans 15 residues. In DNA form, the CDR3 reads TGTGCCAGCTCACCAGGGGAATCCTATAATTCACCCCTCCACTTT. Its translation is CASSPGESYNSPLHF.